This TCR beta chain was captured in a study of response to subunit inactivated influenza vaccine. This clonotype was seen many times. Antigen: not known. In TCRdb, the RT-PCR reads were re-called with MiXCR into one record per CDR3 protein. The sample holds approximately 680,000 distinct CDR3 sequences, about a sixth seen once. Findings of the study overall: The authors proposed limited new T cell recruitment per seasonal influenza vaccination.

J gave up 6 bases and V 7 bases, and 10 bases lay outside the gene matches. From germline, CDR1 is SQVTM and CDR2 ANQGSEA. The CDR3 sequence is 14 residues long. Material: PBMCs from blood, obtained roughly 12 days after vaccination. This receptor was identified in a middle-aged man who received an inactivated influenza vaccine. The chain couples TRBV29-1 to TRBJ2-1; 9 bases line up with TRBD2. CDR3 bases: TGCAGCGGTTCTTCCGGGACTAGCATCAATGAGCAGTTCTTC. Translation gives CSGSSGTSINEQFF.